This is a list of T cell receptor beta chains from one sample in a study of blood T cell repertoires in COVID-19. TCRdb keeps only in-frame clones here, not all; method: immunoSEQ multiplex PCR. The table has 250,000 to 300,000 clones, approximately 90% seen once; the top ten hold approximately 2%. The sequenced material came from PBMCs or T cells enriched from blood (not recorded which). The receptors shown here come from a woman between 55 and 75 years old in a cohort exposed to, infected with or recovered from COVID-19 (not recorded which). The CDR3 runs from the conserved cysteine through the conserved F or W. The order of the fields is J gene, V gene, CDR3 length, CDR3 protein.

>TRBJ1-6|TRBV29-1|17
CSVEDRGWSGLNSPLHF
>TRBJ1-2|TRBV28|13
CASMAGVSYGYTF
>TRBJ2-5|TRBV28|14
CASSLWQASKTQYF
>TRBJ1-5|TRBV7-9|12
CASSRDFRPQHF
>TRBJ1-2|TRBV2|13
CASSEESNYGYTF
>TRBJ2-1|TRBV9|15
CASSVGDSGRNEQFF
>TRBJ1-5|TRBV19|14
CASSPTGRNQPQHF
>TRBJ1-2|TRBV30|14
CAWSRGGLDYGYTF
>TRBJ2-7|TRBV6-4|14
CASSEETSGGEQYF
>TRBJ1-3|TRBV19|16
CASSGGRTDSGNTIYF
>TRBJ1-1|TRBV5-8|12
CASSHPGTEAFF
>TRBJ2-2|TRBV18|15
CASSRQVANTGELFF
>TRBJ2-7|TRBV6-6|15
CASSLPGGNGYEQYF
>TRBJ1-5|TRBV6-6|12
CASSADSQPQHF
>TRBJ2-7|TRBV28|14
CASTPVAVNYEQYF
>TRBJ1-1|TRBV4-3|14
CASNSGGMNTEAFF
>TRBJ1-3|TRBV6-4|17
CASSDTGTGRRGNTIYF
>TRBJ2-3|TRBV28|14
CASTQGSSTDTQYF
>TRBJ2-7|TRBV5-1|14
CASSLGQGVHEQYF
>TRBJ2-7|TRBV11-2|17
CASSLRGTGGKAYEQYF
>TRBJ2-3|TRBV3-1/TRBV3-2|16
CASSSKLTGRTDTQYF
>TRBJ2-1|TRBV28|15
CASSLWGQGFDEQFF
>TRBJ1-1|TRBV5-1|13
CASMGDMNTEAFF
>TRBJ2-7|TRBV2|14
CASSTSSGLYEQYF
>TRBJ2-5|TRBV12-5|15
CASGLVWGQGLTQYF